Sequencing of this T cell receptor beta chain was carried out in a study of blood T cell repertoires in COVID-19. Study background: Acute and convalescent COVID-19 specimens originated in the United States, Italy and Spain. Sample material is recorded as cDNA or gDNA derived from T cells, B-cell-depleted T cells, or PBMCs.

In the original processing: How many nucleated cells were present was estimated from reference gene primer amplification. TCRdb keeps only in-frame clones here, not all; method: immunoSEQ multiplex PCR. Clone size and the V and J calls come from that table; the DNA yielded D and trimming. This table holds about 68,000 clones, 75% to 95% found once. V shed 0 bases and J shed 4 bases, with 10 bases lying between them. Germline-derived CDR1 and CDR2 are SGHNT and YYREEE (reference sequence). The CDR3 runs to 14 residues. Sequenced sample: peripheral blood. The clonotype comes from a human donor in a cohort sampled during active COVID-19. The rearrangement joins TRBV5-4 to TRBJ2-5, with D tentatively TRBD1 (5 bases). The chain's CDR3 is CASSLAGWGETQYF. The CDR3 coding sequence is TGTGCCAGCAGCTTGGCAGGGTGGGGAGAGACCCAGTACTTC.